This TCR beta chain was recorded in a study of a mutant IDH1 vaccine in newly diagnosed glioma. Stated time point: week 5, during vaccination. One vaccine dose held 300 ug of mutant IDH1 20-mer peptide and came with topical imiquimod. The repertoire was sequenced with immunoSEQ multiplex PCR; TCRdb's copy has only in-frame clones and lacks some. The sample yields around 56,000 clones, about 81% seen once. With regard to this clone: Its antigen is as yet unknown.

Findings of the study overall: The study observed vaccine-induced immune responses in 93.3% of patients.

This CDR3 is 15 amino acids long. V lost 5 bases and J lost 4, with 14 bases in between. Per germline, CDR1 SGHAT and CDR2 FQNNGV. The chain is built from TRBV11-2 and TRBJ1-4, with a tentative D call TRBD1 (5 bases). The clonotype comes from a man aged 30 to 45 with glioma. This specimen was PBMCs, taken from a glioma patient whose treatment included an IDH1 peptide vaccine. CDR3 protein: CASSPARGVNEKLFF. The DNA for the CDR3 is TGTGCCAGCAGCCCAGCCCGGGGCGTTAATGAAAAACTGTTTTTT.